The 13 T cell receptor beta chains listed next were all sequenced from one sample in a study of patients and donors after allogeneic stem cell transplantation. A single record per CDR3 protein comes from TCRdb applying MiXCR to the RT-PCR reads. Among about 960,000 distinct CDR3 sequences listed, around 17% were seen once. The material sequenced was blood, either unsorted or a sorted T cell fraction (not recorded which). These receptors all come from a human donor who was either an allogeneic HSCT recipient or a stem cell or donor lymphocyte infusion donor (not recorded which). It is not recorded whose cells these are; they may come from a transplant donor.

The V call is TRBV5-8, the J call TRBJ1-4, with D possibly matching TRBD1 (5 bases). Germline lookup yields CDR1 SGHTS and CDR2 YDEGEE. The ends were cut back, 3 bases at V and 8 bases at J, with 17 bases in the middle. The CDR3 runs 15 residues. CDR3 amino acids: CASSSGTTAGEKLFF. CDR3 nucleotides: TGTGCCAGCAGCTCCGGGACGACAGCGGGGGAAAAACTGTTTTTT.

In this sample, this clonotype turned up a few times. The chain uses TRBV4-1 and TRBJ2-2; 10 positions agree with TRBD2. Trimming removed 2 bases from V and 5 bases from J; junction bases left unmatched: 5. Per germline, CDR1 MGHRA and CDR2 YSYEKL. The CDR3 runs to 16 residues. The CDR3 bases are TGCGCCAGCAGCCAAACTAAACTAGCGGGAACCGGGGAGCTGTTTTTT. Amino acids: CASSQTKLAGTGELFF.

This chain links TRBV6-6 with TRBJ2-1, with 8 bases lining up with TRBD1. V lost 8 bases to trimming and J lost 12 bases; unmatched junction nucleotides: 9. The CDR3 runs to 12 residues. Germline CDR1 reads MNHNY; CDR2 reads SVGAGI (reference sequence). Written as DNA, the CDR3 is TGTGCCAGCGACCAGGGGACAGGTCCGCAGTTCTTC. As protein: CASDQGTGPQFF.

As for this clonotype: A far larger clone is off by one base, so a read error is likely. The J gene is TRBJ1-5, the V gene TRBV6-5; 7 nucleotides align to TRBD1. V lost 4 bases, J lost 6 bases, and 6 bases stayed unmatched. CDR1 is MNHEY, CDR2 SVGAGI, per germline. The CDR3 has 14 amino acids. CDR3 loop: CASSLGRGSQPQHF. The CDR3 DNA reads TGTGCCAGCAGTTTGGGCAGGGGGAGTCAGCCCCAGCATTTT.

V and J are TRBV12-3 or TRBV12-4 and TRBJ1-2; possible D gene TRBD1, 5 bases. This CDR3 has 15 amino acids. The ends were cut back, 4 bases at V and 4 bases at J, with 16 bases in the middle. CDR3 nucleotide sequence: TGTGCCAGCAGTTACTACCTAACAGACAGCTATGGCTACACCTTC. Amino acids: CASSYYLTDSYGYTF.

This clonotype has just a few counts. V is TRBV3-1 and J is TRBJ2-1; TRBD2 matches at 9 bases. Germline V gives CDR1 LGHDT, CDR2 YNNKEL (reference sequence). Germline trimming cut 3 bases from V and 2 bases from J; bases unmatched to any gene: 11. CDR3 length: 18 amino acids. The CDR3, as DNA: TGTGCCAGCAGCCACCTGGGGGCTAGCGGGACGGCCTACAATGAGCAGTTCTTC. It translates to CASSHLGASGTAYNEQFF.

This clonotype has a handful of counts. The chain uses TRBV13 and TRBJ1-2, with D hard to call. This CDR3 spans 15 amino acids. V lost 0 bases, J lost 4 bases, and 12 bases lay in between. CDR1 is PRHDT and CDR2 is FYEKMQ in the germline V gene (reference sequence). The CDR3 spells CASSLGLLQSYGYTF. CDR3 nucleotide sequence: TGTGCCAGCAGCTTAGGCCTATTACAGAGCTATGGCTACACCTTC.

This chain joins TRBV9 and TRBJ2-7; 8 nucleotides line up with TRBD1. Losses at the gene ends were 0 bases for V and 3 bases for J; bases not matched to a gene: 2. Germline V gene lookup returns CDR1 SGDLS and CDR2 YYNGEE. The CDR3 has 14 residues. As DNA, the CDR3 is TGTGCCAGCAGCGTAGGGGACAGGAACTACGAGCAGTACTTC. Protein: CASSVGDRNYEQYF.

J is TRBJ2-5 and V is TRBV6-1, with TRBD2 as a possible D gene (7 bases). Germline V CDR1 and CDR2: MNHNS, SASEGT. V shed 8 bases and J shed 6 bases, with 22 bases lying between them. The CDR3 runs 15 residues. The CDR3 region has the DNA TGTGCCAGCGCAGAGGCAGGGGAGGGGGGAAAGACCCAGTACTTC. This translates into CASAEAGEGGKTQYF.

This clonotype was observed a handful of times. This chain connects TRBV6-2 or TRBV6-3 to TRBJ1-1; TRBD1 matches 8 bases. J lost 8 bases, V lost 5 bases, and 7 bases had no gene match. Germline-derived CDR1 and CDR2 are MNHEY and SVGEGT. CDR3 length: 13 residues. The CDR3 protein is CASSNAGGLEAFF. The CDR3 region has the DNA TGTGCCAGCAGTAACGCAGGGGGCCTAGAAGCTTTCTTT.

This rearrangement joins TRBV9 to TRBJ1-2; D not certain. The germline V gene encodes CDR1 SGDLS and CDR2 YYNGEE. The CDR3 length is 14 residues. V lost 0 bases, J lost 8 bases, and 14 bases lay in between. In DNA, the CDR3 is TGTGCCAGCAGCGTAGCAGAACGGGGTAGGGGCTACACCTTC. Residues: CASSVAERGRGYTF.

This clonotype came up a few times. The chain couples TRBV20-1 to TRBJ2-3, with 11 positions matching TRBD2. The CDR3 is made up of 17 amino acids. Germline CDR1 DFQATT, CDR2 SNEGSKA (reference sequence). V shed 0 bases and J 2 bases; nucleotides not matched to a gene: 7. The CDR3 sequence is CSARDRLAGGFTDTQYF. CDR3 sequence (DNA): TGCAGTGCTAGAGATAGGCTAGCGGGGGGTTTCACAGATACGCAGTATTTT.

The rearrangement links TRBV18 to TRBJ2-5; 9 bases line up with TRBD2. The CDR3 sequence is 15 residues long. Germline trimming cut 0 bases from V and 4 bases from J; bases unmatched to any gene: 3. Looked up from germline, CDR1 is KGHSH and CDR2 is LQKENI. The CDR3 DNA sequence: TGTGCCAGCTCACCACCGGCTAGCGGGGTAGAGACCCAGTACTTC. Its translation is CASSPPASGVETQYF.